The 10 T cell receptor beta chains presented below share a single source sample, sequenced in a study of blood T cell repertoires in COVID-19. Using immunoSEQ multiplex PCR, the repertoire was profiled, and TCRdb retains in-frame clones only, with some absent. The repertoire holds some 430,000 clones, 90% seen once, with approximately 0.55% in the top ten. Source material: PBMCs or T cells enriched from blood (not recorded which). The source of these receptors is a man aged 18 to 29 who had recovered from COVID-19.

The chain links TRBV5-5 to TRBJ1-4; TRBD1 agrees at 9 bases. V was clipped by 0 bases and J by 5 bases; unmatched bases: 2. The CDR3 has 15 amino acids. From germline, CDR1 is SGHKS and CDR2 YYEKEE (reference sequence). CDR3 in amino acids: CASSLGGTGNEKLFF. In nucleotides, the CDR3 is TGTGCCAGCAGCTTGGGAGGGACAGGGAATGAAAAACTGTTTTTT.

The CDR3 DNA is TGTGCCAGCCAACGTAGCGGGAGTCCTGAGTTCTTC. Translating it yields CASQRSGSPEFF. The gene calls are TRBV9 and TRBJ2-1, with 9 bases matching TRBD2. Germline assignment: CDR1 SGDLS and CDR2 YYNGEE. The CDR3 contains 12 residues. V lost 7 bases to trimming and J lost 14 bases; unmatched junction nucleotides: 10.

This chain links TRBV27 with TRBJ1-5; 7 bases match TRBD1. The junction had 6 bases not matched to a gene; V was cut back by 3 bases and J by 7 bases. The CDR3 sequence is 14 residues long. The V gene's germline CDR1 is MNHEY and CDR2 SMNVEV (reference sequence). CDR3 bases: TGTGCCAGCAGTTTTAGACAGGGTGGGCAGCCCCAGCATTTT. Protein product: CASSFRQGGQPQHF.

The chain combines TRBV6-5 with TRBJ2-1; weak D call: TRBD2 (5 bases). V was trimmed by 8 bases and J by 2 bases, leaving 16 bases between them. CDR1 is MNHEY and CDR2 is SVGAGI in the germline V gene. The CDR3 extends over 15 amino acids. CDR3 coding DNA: TGTGCCAGCCAAACTTGGCGGGTACCCTACAATGAGCAGTTCTTC. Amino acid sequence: CASQTWRVPYNEQFF.

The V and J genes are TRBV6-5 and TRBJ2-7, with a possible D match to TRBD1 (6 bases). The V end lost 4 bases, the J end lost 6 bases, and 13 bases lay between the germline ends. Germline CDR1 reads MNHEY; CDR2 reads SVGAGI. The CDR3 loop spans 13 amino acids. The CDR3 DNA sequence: TGTGCCAGCAGTTGGACAGACCTTCTCGAGCAGTACTTC. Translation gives CASSWTDLLEQYF.

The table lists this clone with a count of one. Here the CDR3 reads CASSILQGVGQPQHF. The CDR3, as DNA: TGTGCCAGTAGTATCTTACAGGGGGTAGGTCAGCCCCAGCATTTT. The rearrangement links TRBV19 to TRBJ1-5; TRBD1 agrees at 8 bases. Germline V gene sequence: CDR1 LNHDA, CDR2 SQIVND (reference sequence). Unmatched junction bases numbered 7, after V lost 3 bases and J lost 6 bases. CDR3 size: 15 residues. Combining the CDR3 with reference TRBV19 and TRBJ1-5 gives the whole variable domain DGGITQSPKYLFRKEGQNVTLSCEQNLNHDAMYWYRQDPGQGLRLIYYSQIVNDFQKGDIAEGYSVSREKKESFPLTVTSAQKNPTAFYLCASSILQGVGQPQHFGDGTRLSIL.

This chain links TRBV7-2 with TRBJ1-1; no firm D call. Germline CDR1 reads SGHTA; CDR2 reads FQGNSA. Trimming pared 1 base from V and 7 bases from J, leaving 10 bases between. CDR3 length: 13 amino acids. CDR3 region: CASSLVGGDEAFF. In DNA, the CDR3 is TGTGCCAGCAGCTTAGTTGGCGGGGATGAAGCTTTCTTT.

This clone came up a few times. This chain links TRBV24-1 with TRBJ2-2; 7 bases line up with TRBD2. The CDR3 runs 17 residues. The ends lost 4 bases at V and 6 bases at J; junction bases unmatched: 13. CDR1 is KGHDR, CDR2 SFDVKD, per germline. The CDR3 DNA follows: TGTGCCACCAGTGAAGGGGAGTGGCGGGAGCTCGCCGGGGAGCTGTTTTTT. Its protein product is CATSEGEWRELAGELFF.

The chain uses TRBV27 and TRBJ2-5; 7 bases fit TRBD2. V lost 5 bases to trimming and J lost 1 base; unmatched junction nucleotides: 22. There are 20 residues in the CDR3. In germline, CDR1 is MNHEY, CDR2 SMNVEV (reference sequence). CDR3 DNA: TGTGCCAGCAGTAACCTCCCTGGAAACAGCGGGACCTCTTTCCAAGAGACCCAGTACTTC. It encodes CASSNLPGNSGTSFQETQYF.

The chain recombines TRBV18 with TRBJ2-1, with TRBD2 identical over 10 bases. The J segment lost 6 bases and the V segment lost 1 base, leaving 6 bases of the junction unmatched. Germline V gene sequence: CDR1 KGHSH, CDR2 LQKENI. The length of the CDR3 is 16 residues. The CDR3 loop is CASSPRLAGDFNEQFF. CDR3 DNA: TGTGCCAGCTCACCACGGCTAGCGGGAGATTTCAATGAGCAGTTCTTC.